This T cell receptor beta chain was sequenced in a study of blood T cells in healthy people across ages (dated by TCRdb to about 2015). About the investigation overall: In model experiments, template switching captured about one uniquely barcoded TCR beta cDNA molecule for every two T cells. The study measured age-related changes in TCR beta repertoire diversity using deep sequencing normalized with unique cDNA molecular identifiers. The donors were split into four age groups: young (average around 15 years), middle-aged (over 35), aged (62) and long-lived (under 85). The study analyzed two additional independent replicas of 1 million unique cDNA reads from the same blood draw for two donors, one aged 18 to 30 and one aged 80 or older. What the study reported, not specific to this receptor: The long-lived group showed more naive CD4+ T cells, fewer expanded clones and increased TCR diversity than the aged group, suggesting age selection. Observed TCR beta diversity per million T cells fell roughly linearly with age, and a significant reduction was already apparent by age roughly 40. The CMV infection status of donors was not known, potentially confounding age-related changes in expanded clonotypes. Because profiling used bulk unsorted PBMCs, naive and antigen-experienced compartments could not be compared conclusively. Estimates of total diversity based on one million sequenced T cells were considered lower bounds and underestimates. The percentage of naive T cells measured by flow cytometry correlated strongly with observed TCR beta diversity.

Library preparation employed 5' RACE. The reads were generated on an Illumina HiSeq 2500. A second PCR of about 6 to 11 cycles was performed with a sample-barcoded 5' primer and a J-beta primer mix. A template-switch 5' adaptor carrying 12 random nucleotides introduced a unique molecular identifier onto each TCR beta cDNA molecule. Each sample yielded at least 3 million CDR3-containing paired-end reads. The Mint cDNA synthesis kit, primed by a TRBC-specific oligonucleotide, was used to synthesize first-strand cDNA from all RNA. Following uracil-DNA glycosylase treatment, all cDNA underwent a first 18-cycle PCR with the universal primers M1SS and BC2_uni_R. The study's processing was this. Normalization of each sample was performed by random selection of 1 million high-quality reads, each carrying a distinct molecular identifier. Instead of being binned into consensus sequences, reads with shared molecular identifiers were discarded. MiTCR, set to a Q25 quality threshold and the strictest error-elimination algorithm, was used for CDR3 identification, clonotype clustering and error correction. A nonparametric unseen species model using Euler transformation provided a lower-bound estimate of total TCR beta diversity. Through fastp at Q25 and MiXCR, TCRdb rebuilt clones from the public reads, retaining in-frame beta chains. Each entry merges the rows of one CDR3 protein and shows their most common DNA and genes. TCRdb's processing, not the authors' own work, is the source of the V and J calls. Counted in this sample were around 520,000 distinct CDR3 sequences; about a quarter of them appeared once. The ten top clones hold approximately 3.7% of the sample.

Donors were 40 or so systemically healthy Caucasian individuals from Russia aged roughly 6 to 90 years. Each donor gave 8 to 10 milliliters of peripheral blood, collected into EDTA-treated Vacutainer tubes. PBMCs were isolated by Ficoll-Paque density-gradient centrifugation, with at least 6 million obtained per sample. Trizol reagent was used to extract total RNA from PBMCs, with at least 6 micrograms per sample. For every donor, an aliquot of PBMCs went through flow cytometry to measure the percentages of naive CD45RAhigh/CD27high T cells. The germline ends are 11 bases apart after V is trimmed by 6 bases and J by 0 bases. Its CDR3 holds 14 amino acids, cysteine through phenylalanine. Of all the DNA, just the CDR3 is kept, 42 bases in frame from base 1. This clonotype was recorded a few times. Its antigen remains undetermined. No clone much larger than this one lies a single base away; base qualities are absent.

The same data also went into a second study, on T cells of mothers and their children. From that second study: Nine systemically healthy Caucasian individuals, comprising three mothers and their six children, were included as donors. cDNA synthesis consumed the entire amount of extracted RNA, loaded at approximately 1.6 ug RNA in each 15 ul reaction. In the second PCR, the M1S primer added sample barcodes and 2-4 random nucleotides. More than 9 million TCR beta CDR3 reads were obtained from each mother, and 2.5 million to 3.5 million reads were obtained from each child. Thymic selection shapes the output of TCR recombination in a similar way in related and unrelated pairs, and inherited differences have a minor effect. Related mother-child pairs always showed normalized repertoire overlap that was slightly higher than in unrelated mother-child pairs, though the difference was never significant. No persistent microchimeric T cell clones were found, with a detection sensitivity of roughly 92 clones per million clonotypes. To look for features that set related mother-child pairs apart from unrelated individuals, the researchers ran deep NGS to compare the TCR beta repertoires of mothers and children. The mean age was about 38 +/- 4 years for the mothers and about 12 +/- 4 years for the children. Libraries were sequenced on Illumina HiSeq 2000 with 100+100 nt paired-end reads after adapter ligation with NEBNext reagents. Mother and child libraries were prepared a month apart and sequenced in separate runs to prevent cross-contamination. For each donor, somewhere between roughly 500,000 and 2,100,000 distinct TCR beta clonotypes were identified. Naive TCR beta clonotypes were estimated from low-frequency clonotypes matched to each donor's FACS-determined naive share, without sorting.

The rearranged chain carries TRBV12-3 or TRBV12-4 and TRBJ1-1, and perhaps TRBD1 as D gene, on 5 matching bases. This sequence originates from a boy between 2 and 10 years old in good health. Sequences were obtained from blood. The DNA sequence is TGTGCCAGCAGGACCGGGGGGATGAACACTGAAGCTTTCTTT. Its protein product is CASRTGGMNTEAFF.